This T cell receptor (beta chain) stems from a study of T cells in Graves' hyperthyroidism and ophthalmopathy (dated 2019 in TCRdb). About the full investigation: Peripheral blood was sampled at the time of initial diagnosis, prior to any treatment. To identify distinguishing TCR V-J signatures, a discovery cohort of about 100 patients was used, comprising 43 with Graves' ophthalmopathy and around 57 with stable Graves' hyperthyroidism. Prospective prediction of ophthalmopathy was tested in an independent validation cohort consisting of 18 hyperthyroidism patients and 17 patients who later progressed to ophthalmopathy. The 75 to 100 discovery patients were randomly divided into training and test sets at a 7:3 ratio. In addition, the study compared T-cell repertoires in thyroid tissue and in blood from roughly six Graves' hyperthyroidism patients. After sampling, hyperthyroidism patients received methimazole starting at 30 mg daily, and ophthalmopathy patients received high-dose intravenous methylprednisolone. TCR Vbeta CDR3 sequencing of roughly 140 peripheral blood samples (under 45 ophthalmopathy, under 80 hyperthyroidism and some 17 progressor patients) is reported in the paper. General findings and caveats noted by the study authors: In cross-validation, a model built on a 13 V-J signature told ophthalmopathy apart from stable hyperthyroidism with 85% to 90% sensitivity and about 81% specificity, and in testing the same model reached 80%/75%. Most expanded thyroid clonotypes (frequency above 0.001) were also detected in blood, a finding suggesting that blood repertoires may reflect thyroid immune responses. In validation, the model predicted progression to ophthalmopathy with 60% to 71% sensitivity and roughly 72% specificity, a median of approximately 6.5 months before onset. Sample size was not statistically predetermined, and investigators were not blinded to group allocation.

CDR1 SGHDT and CDR2 YYEEEE were looked up in the germline V gene. V ends up 3 bases short and J 7 bases short, with an unmatched junction base count of 10. The CDR3 covers 16 residues, taking in both the cysteine and the phenylalanine. CDR3 DNA is the only sequence kept; it has 48 bases, read in frame from the first base. The TCR beta CDR3 regions were amplified from the RNA transcripts. For the first round of RT-PCR on the TCR CDR3, the HTBI primer set was used together with the Qiagen OneStep RT-PCR kit. Libraries were constructed in a second round of multiplex PCR, after which size selection and purification were carried out. Libraries were sequenced paired-end with 100 bp reads on an Illumina HiSeq2000. In the source study's methods: SOAPnuke was used to process the raw data, throwing out any read that contained adapters or uncalled bases, had a mean Phred below 15, or lacked an exact constant-primer or identifier match. High-quality paired reads were merged using COPE v1.2.5, and each unique nucleotide sequence was defined as a clonotype. Clonotypes were aligned to IMGT TRBV, TRBD and TRBJ reference segments using MiTCR v1.1. The analysis included only V-J combinations with a frequency above 0.0001, which together covered more than 99% of the repertoires. A TCS score was defined as the ratio of F50 (clonal expansion) to E x V (chaos), with BLOSUM62-based TCRdist applied between CDR3 peptides within each V-J. Welch's t-statistics and random forest reduced fewer than 550 V-J features to about 12, which were used in a naive Bayes classifier (R e1071). TCRdb's own reprocessing of the public reads used fastp at Q25 and MiXCR and kept productive beta chains. Each CDR3 protein appears once, grouped with its most common genes and DNA. The authors' filters were not applied to this entry. Recorded for this sample are about 570,000 distinct CDR3 sequences; approximately 15% of them occurred a single time. The ten most abundant clones make up about 15% of the sample.

For this clonotype: Its antigen is unknown. No base qualities exist here, and no much larger clone lies one base off it.

Stable Graves' hyperthyroidism was defined as no progression to ophthalmopathy during 18 months of follow-up. Hyperthyroidism patients were newly diagnosed, had a disease duration of under 2 months, and were aged 18 to 65 years. Any patient with an uncontrolled infection, another autoimmune disease, pregnancy or lactation was excluded. Clinical symptoms, serum thyroxine and TRAb, thyroid ultrasound, and orbital computed tomography formed the basis for the diagnoses. Ficoll-Paque density gradient centrifugation was used to isolate PBMCs from about 9.4 ml of fresh peripheral blood. Total RNA was extracted with Trizol reagent, and quality was checked on an Agilent 2100 Bioanalyzer.

This TCR derives from a woman aged 40 to 55 with Graves' hyperthyroidism. The V and J genes are TRBV5-6 and TRBJ2-1; 10 bases in the middle match TRBD2. Sequencing input: blood. The DNA is as follows: TGTGCCAGCAGCTACCCCGGAGCGGGAGGGCCGAATGAGCAGTTCTTC. Its protein product is CASSYPGAGGPNEQFF.